Listed here is a single T cell receptor (beta chain). Its cognate antigen is unknown. Only in-frame clones appear in the TCRdb table, and some are missing; sequencing was by immunoSEQ multiplex PCR. The sample carries 68,000 or so clones, about 89% recorded once. This record comes from a study of cytomegalovirus exposure and HLA in healthy donors. Per germline, CDR1 SGHTS and CDR2 YDEGEE. The V gene lost 2 bases and the J gene lost 4 bases, with 15 bases spanning the gap. The CDR3 totals 15 residues. General study findings and limits: The study recorded 164 TCR beta chains that were cytomegalovirus-associated. Later, an analysis found that TCR clusters from the first cohort tended to co-occur in the 90 to 150 validation repertoires. Three CMV-associated chains proved CMV antigen-specific in vitro.

The chain recombines TRBV5-8 with TRBJ1-1; D is possibly TRBD1 (5 bases). This sequence was found in a woman under 30 in good health and CMV-seronegative. The sample comprised PBMCs. The CDR3 DNA reads TGTGCCAGCAGCTTCCGGGGGGATGGTGGCACTGAAGCTTTCTTT. This translates into CASSFRGDGGTEAFF.